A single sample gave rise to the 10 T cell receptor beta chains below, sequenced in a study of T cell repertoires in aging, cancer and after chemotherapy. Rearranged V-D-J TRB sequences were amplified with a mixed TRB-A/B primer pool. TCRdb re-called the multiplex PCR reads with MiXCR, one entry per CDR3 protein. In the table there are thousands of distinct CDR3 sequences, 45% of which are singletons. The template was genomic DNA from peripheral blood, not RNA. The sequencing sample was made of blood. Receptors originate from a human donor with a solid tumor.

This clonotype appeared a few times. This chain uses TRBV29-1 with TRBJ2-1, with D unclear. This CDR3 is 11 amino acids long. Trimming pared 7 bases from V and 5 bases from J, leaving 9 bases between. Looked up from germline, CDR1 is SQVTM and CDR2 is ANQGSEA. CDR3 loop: CSATRDNEQFF. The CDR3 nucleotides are TGCAGCGCCACAAGGGACAATGAGCAGTTCTTC.

The CDR3 nucleotides are TGTGCCAGCAGCGGAACGGGAGCGGGAGGTGAAAATGAGCAGTTCTTC. It specifies CASSGTGAGGENEQFF. The chain uses TRBV7-2 and TRBJ2-1; 9 bases are shared with TRBD2. The CDR3 is 16 amino acids. Germline lookup yields CDR1 SGHTA and CDR2 FQGNSA. Germline trimming cut 5 bases from V and 7 bases from J; bases unmatched to any gene: 12.

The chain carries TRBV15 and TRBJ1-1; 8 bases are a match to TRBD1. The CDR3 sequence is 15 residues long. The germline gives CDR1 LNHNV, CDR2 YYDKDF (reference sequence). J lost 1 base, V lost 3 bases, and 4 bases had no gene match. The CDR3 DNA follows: TGTGCCACCAGCAGGTCTGGGACAGGGAACACTGAAGCTTTCTTT. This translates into CATSRSGTGNTEAFF.

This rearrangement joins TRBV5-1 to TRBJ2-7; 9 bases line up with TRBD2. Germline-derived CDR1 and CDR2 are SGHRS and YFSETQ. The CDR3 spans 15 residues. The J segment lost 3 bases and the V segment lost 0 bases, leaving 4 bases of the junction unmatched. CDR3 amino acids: CASSLGGSGSYEQYF. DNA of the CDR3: TGCGCCAGCAGCTTGGGGGGTAGCGGGAGCTACGAGCAGTACTTC. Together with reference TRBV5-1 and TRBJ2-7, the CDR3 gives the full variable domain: KAGVTQTPRYLIKTRGQQVTLSCSPISGHRSVSWYQQTPGQGLQFLFEYFSETQRNKGNFPGRFSGRQFSNSRSEMNVSTLELGDSALYLCASSLGGSGSYEQYFGPGTRLTVT.

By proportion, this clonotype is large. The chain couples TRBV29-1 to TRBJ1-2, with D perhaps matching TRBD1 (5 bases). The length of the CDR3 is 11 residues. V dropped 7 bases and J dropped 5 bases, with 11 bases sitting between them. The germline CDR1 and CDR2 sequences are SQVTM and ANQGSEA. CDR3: CSGTGTYGYTF. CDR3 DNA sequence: TGCAGCGGCACAGGAACGTATGGCTACACCTTC. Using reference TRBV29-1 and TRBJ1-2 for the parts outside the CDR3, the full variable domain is SAVISQKPSRDICQRGTSLTIQCQVDSQVTMMFWYRQQPGQSLTLIATANQGSEATYESGFVIDKFPISRPNLTFSTLTVSNMSPEDSSIYLCSGTGTYGYTFGSGTRLTVV.

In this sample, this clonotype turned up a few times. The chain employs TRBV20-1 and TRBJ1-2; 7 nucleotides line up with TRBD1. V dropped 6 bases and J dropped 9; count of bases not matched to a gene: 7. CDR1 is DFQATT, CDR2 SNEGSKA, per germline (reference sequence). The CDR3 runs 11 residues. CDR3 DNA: TGCAGTGCGGTGACAGGGTCTAGCTACACCTTC. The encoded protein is CSAVTGSSYTF.

The CDR3 DNA reads as TGCGCCAGCAGTCCGGCCGGGAAAAACTATGGCTACACCTTC. This translates into CASSPAGKNYGYTF. V usage is TRBV5-1 and J usage is TRBJ1-2; D gene ambiguous. The CDR3 spans 14 residues. V was trimmed by 5 bases and J by 2 bases, leaving 13 bases between them. Germline CDR1 SGHRS, CDR2 YFSETQ.

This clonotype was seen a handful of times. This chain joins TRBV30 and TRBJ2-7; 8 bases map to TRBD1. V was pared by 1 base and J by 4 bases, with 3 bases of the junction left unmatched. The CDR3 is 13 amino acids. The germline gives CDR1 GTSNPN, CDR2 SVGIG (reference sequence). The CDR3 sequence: CAWSATGGYEQYF. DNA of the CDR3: TGTGCCTGGAGTGCTACAGGGGGGTACGAGCAGTACTTC.

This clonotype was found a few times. The CDR3 loop reads CASSERDRGQVEQYF. Written as DNA, the CDR3 is TGTGCCAGCAGTGAGAGGGACAGGGGGCAGGTCGAGCAGTACTTC. The gene calls are TRBV6-1 and TRBJ2-7; 12 nucleotides match TRBD1. Looked up from germline, CDR1 is MNHNS and CDR2 is SASEGT. There are 15 residues in the CDR3. J gave up 6 bases and V 3 bases, and 6 bases lay outside the gene matches.

CDR3 region: CASSPLGVDTQYF. The DNA for the CDR3 is TGCGCCAGCAGCCCCCTTGGGGTAGATACGCAGTATTTT. This chain uses TRBV5-1 with TRBJ2-3; D not resolved. V was pared by 4 bases and J by 5 bases, with 11 bases between. The CDR3 totals 13 residues. CDR1 and CDR2 (germline): SGHRS, YFSETQ.